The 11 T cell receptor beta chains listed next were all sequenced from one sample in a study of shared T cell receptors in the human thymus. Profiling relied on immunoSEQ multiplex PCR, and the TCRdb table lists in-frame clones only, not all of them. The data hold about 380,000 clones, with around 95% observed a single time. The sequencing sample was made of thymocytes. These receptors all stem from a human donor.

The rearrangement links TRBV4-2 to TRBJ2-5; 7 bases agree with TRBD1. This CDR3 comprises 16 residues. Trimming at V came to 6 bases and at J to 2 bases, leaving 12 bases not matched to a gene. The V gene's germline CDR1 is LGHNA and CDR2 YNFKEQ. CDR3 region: CASRPKGARRQETQYF. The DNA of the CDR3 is TGTGCCAGCAGACCTAAGGGGGCGCGAAGGCAAGAGACCCAGTACTTC.

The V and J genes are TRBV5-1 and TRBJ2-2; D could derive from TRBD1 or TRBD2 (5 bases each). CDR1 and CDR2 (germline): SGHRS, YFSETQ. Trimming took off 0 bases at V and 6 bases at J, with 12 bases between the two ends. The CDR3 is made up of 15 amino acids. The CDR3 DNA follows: TGCGCCAGCAGCTTGGTCGGGGCGCGGGCCGGGGAGCTGTTTTTT. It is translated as CASSLVGARAGELFF. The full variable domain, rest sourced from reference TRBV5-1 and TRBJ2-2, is KAGVTQTPRYLIKTRGQQVTLSCSPISGHRSVSWYQQTPGQGLQFLFEYFSETQRNKGNFPGRFSGRQFSNSRSEMNVSTLELGDSALYLCASSLVGARAGELFFGEGSRLTVL.

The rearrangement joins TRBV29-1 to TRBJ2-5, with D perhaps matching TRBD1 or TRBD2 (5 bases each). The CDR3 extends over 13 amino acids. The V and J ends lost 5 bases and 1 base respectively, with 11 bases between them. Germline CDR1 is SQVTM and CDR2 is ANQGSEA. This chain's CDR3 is CSVRGSPQETQYF. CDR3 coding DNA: TGCAGCGTTCGGGGCAGCCCCCAAGAGACCCAGTACTTC.

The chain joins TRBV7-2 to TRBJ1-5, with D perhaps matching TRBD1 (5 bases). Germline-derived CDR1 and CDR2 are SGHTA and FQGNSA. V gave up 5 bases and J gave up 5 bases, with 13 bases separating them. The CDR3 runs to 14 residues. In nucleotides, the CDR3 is TGTGCCAGCAGCCGCCCGGGACCTGATCAGCCCCAGCATTTT. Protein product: CASSRPGPDQPQHF.

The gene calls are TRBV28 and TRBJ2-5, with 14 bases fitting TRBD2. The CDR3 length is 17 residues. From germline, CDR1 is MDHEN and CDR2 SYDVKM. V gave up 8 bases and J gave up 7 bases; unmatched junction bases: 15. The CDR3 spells CASRFRLAGGLLGTQYF. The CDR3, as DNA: TGTGCCAGCCGCTTTCGACTAGCGGGAGGGCTTTTGGGGACCCAGTACTTC. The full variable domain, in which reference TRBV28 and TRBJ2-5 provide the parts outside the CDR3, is DVKVTQSSRYLVKRTGEKVFLECVQDMDHENMFWYRQDPGLGLRLIYFSYDVKMKEKGDIPEGYSVSREKKERFSLILESASTNQTSMYLCASRFRLAGGLLGTQYFGPGTRLLVL.

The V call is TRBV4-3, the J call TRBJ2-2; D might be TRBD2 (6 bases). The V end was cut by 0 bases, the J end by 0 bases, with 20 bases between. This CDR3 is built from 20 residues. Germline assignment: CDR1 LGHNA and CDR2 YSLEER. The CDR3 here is CASSQDLGRSRIANTGELFF. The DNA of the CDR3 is TGCGCCAGCAGCCAAGATTTGGGGAGGTCCCGAATCGCGAACACCGGGGAGCTGTTTTTT.

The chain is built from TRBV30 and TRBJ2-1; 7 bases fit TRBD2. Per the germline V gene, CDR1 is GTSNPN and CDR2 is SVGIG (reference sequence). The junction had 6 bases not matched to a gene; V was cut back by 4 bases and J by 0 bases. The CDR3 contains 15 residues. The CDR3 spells CAWTAGGSSYNEQFF. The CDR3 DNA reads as TGTGCCTGGACCGCTGGCGGGAGCTCCTACAATGAGCAGTTCTTC.

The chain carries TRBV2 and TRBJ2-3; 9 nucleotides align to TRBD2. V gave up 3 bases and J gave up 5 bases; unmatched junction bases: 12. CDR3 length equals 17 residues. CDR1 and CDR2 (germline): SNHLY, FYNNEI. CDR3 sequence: CASSDQTWGGRVDTQYF. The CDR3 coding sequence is TGTGCCAGCAGTGACCAGACTTGGGGCGGGAGGGTAGATACGCAGTATTTT. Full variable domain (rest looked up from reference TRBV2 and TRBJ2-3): EPEVTQTPSHQVTQMGQEVILRCVPISNHLYFYWYRQILGQKVEFLVSFYNNEISEKSEIFDDQFSVERPDGSNFTLKIRSTKLEDSAMYFCASSDQTWGGRVDTQYFGPGTRLTVL.

CDR3 nucleotides: TGTGCCAGCAGCTTGGTGACAGACCCCGATGGCTACACCTTC. This sequence encodes CASSLVTDPDGYTF. The genes are TRBV5-4 and TRBJ1-2; tentative D call: TRBD1 (5 bases). Germline V CDR1 and CDR2: SGHNT, YYREEE (reference sequence). The CDR3 has 14 residues. Deletions cut 0 bases from V and 6 bases from J, with 12 bases between.

The CDR3 nucleotides read TGCGCCAGCAGCCCGTTGGACCCGCGACAGGGGACTGAGGGAGAGCAGTACTTC. The encoded protein is CASSPLDPRQGTEGEQYF. V usage is TRBV4-3 and J usage is TRBJ2-7; TRBD1 matches 8 bases. Unmatched junction bases numbered 21, after V lost 4 bases and J lost 7 bases. CDR1 is LGHNA and CDR2 is YSLEER in the germline V gene. The CDR3 is made up of 18 amino acids.

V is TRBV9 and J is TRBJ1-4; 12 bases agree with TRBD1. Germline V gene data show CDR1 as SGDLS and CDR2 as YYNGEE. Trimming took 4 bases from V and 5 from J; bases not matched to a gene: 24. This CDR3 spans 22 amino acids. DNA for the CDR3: TGTGCCAGCAGCATCCGTCCCGGGACAGGGGGCGCGGCCGGGAACGGGAATGAAAAACTGTTTTTT. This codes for CASSIRPGTGGAAGNGNEKLFF.